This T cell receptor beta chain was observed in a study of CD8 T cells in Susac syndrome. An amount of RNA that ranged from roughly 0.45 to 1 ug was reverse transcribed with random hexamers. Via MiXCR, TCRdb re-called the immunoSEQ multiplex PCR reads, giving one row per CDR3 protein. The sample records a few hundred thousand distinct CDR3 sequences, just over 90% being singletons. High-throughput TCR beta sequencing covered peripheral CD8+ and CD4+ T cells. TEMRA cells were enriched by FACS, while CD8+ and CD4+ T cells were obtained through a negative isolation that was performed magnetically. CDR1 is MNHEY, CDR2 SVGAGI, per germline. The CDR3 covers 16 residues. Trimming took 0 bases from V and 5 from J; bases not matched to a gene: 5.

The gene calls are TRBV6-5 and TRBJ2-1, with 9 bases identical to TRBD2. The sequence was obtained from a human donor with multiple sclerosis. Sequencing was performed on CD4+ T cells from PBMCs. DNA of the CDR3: TGTGCCAGCAGTTACTCGAGCGGGAGGACCAACAATGAGCAGTTCTTC. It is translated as CASSYSSGRTNNEQFF.